Listed below are T cell receptor beta chains from one sample, sequenced in a study of T cell responses to AZD1222 COVID-19 vaccine. This table comes from immunoSEQ multiplex PCR, and its TCRdb copy is limited to in-frame clones, with some not included. Of under 140,000 clones listed, about four fifths are singletons. Sample: peripheral blood, taken on day 0 of AZD1222 vaccination. These receptors were taken from an adult in good health. Both conserved end residues are part of each CDR3. A D gene is named only where the DNA matches it firmly.

CASRGLAGGKQFF TRBV2 TRBD2 TRBJ2-1
CASSNRVGQGTGELFF TRBV19 NA TRBJ2-2
CASSLSQGTGELFF TRBV7-3 NA TRBJ2-2
CASSIVYEQFF TRBV19 NA TRBJ2-1
CASSRGSGAFF TRBV3-1/TRBV3-2 NA TRBJ1-1
CASSYNFQTYNEQFF TRBV6-2/TRBV6-3 NA TRBJ2-1
CASSHRDRDYEQYF TRBV3-1/TRBV3-2 TRBD1 TRBJ2-7
CATSRGGTTTNEKLFF TRBV24-1 NA TRBJ1-4
CASSSTRGQENYGYTF TRBV7-9 TRBD1 TRBJ1-2
CASSVFEGGGLYGYTF TRBV9 NA TRBJ1-2
CASSYGRGSQPQHF TRBV6-5 TRBD1 TRBJ1-5
CASSSTGGANYGYTF TRBV19 TRBD1 TRBJ1-2
CASSDPGLALEQFF TRBV7-2 TRBD2 TRBJ2-1
CASSQEGHVDYNEQFF TRBV4-3 NA TRBJ2-1
CASSSGTSGGQYEQYF TRBV7-2 TRBD2 TRBJ2-7
CASSSRDRAEEQYF TRBV5-1 TRBD1 TRBJ2-7
CASSGLRQPCNQPQHF TRBV10-1 NA TRBJ1-5
CATSDLGTEFYEQYF TRBV24-1 TRBD1 TRBJ2-7
CATQVPYNSPLHF TRBV28 NA TRBJ1-6
CASRLDITYGYTF TRBV19 NA TRBJ1-2
CASSLGAGNMNTEAFF TRBV5-1 NA TRBJ1-1
CASSLQSRRTSTDTQYF TRBV11-2 NA TRBJ2-3
CASSQTGKETQYF TRBV6-2/TRBV6-3 NA TRBJ2-5
CASSDGGGLYNSPLHF TRBV2 NA TRBJ1-6
CASSLRGFNEKLFF TRBV28 NA TRBJ1-4
CASRPGEGSVYGYTF TRBV2 NA TRBJ1-2
CASSVGARNSPLHF TRBV28 NA TRBJ1-6
CATSRDGAGDSNQPQHF TRBV15 NA TRBJ1-5
CASSFSSSVEAFF TRBV28 NA TRBJ1-1
CASSVGTGYNEQFF TRBV18 NA TRBJ2-1
CASSQFGQGNSPLHF TRBV4-1 TRBD1 TRBJ1-6
CASSARINSYEQYF TRBV9 NA TRBJ2-7
CASSLTRDSPLHF TRBV11-2 NA TRBJ1-6
CATSEGGTGHQETQYF TRBV24-1 TRBD1 TRBJ2-5
CASSSYRVSETQYF TRBV6-2/TRBV6-3 NA TRBJ2-5
CAWRRTVTGNTIYF TRBV30 NA TRBJ1-3
CASSSRQGALHYSNQPQHF TRBV28 TRBD1 TRBJ1-5